This is a list of T cell receptor beta chains from one sample in a study of post-analysis software for immune sequencing data. TCRdb re-derived calls from the PCR reads in MiXCR, one entry per CDR3 protein. The repertoire holds hundreds of thousands of distinct CDR3 sequences, about 32% seen once, with approximately 0.55% in the top ten. Sequenced: blood. The receptors were sampled from a girl aged 10-17 years with multiple sclerosis. The CDR3 runs from the conserved cysteine through the conserved F or W. D genes are given only for firm matches. Size is omitted from some rows. Given values are once, few, many or a class for expanded clones.

. | TRBJ2-3 | . | TRBV20-1 | TGCAGTGCAAGGGGGGCCACAGATACGCAGTATTTT | CSARGATDTQYF
. | TRBJ1-2 | . | TRBV9 | TGTGCCAGCGGCAAGAGTGGGGGCTACACCTTC | CASGKSGGYTF
TRBD1 | TRBJ1-1 | . | TRBV6-6 | TGTGCCAGCAGTTACGGGACAGTCCCTGAAGCTTTCTTT | CASSYGTVPEAFF
TRBD1 | TRBJ2-5 | . | TRBV29-1 | TGCAGCGTTCAAGGACAGGGGATCCAAGAGACCCAGTACTTC | CSVQGQGIQETQYF
TRBD1 | TRBJ2-7 | many | TRBV7-2 | TGTGCCAGCAGCTTCGGGGGACAGGGGGCAAGCGAGCAGTACTTC | CASSFGGQGASEQYF
TRBD1 | TRBJ2-1 | few | TRBV20-1 | TGCAGTGCTAGACCCGATAGGACAGGGCTCGATGAGCAGTTCTTC | CSARPDRTGLDEQFF
. | TRBJ2-1 | . | TRBV29-1 | TGCAGCGTTGAAGGATCAGGTGGCTATGAGCAGTTCTTC | CSVEGSGGYEQFF
. | TRBJ2-5 | . | TRBV6-1 | TGTGCCAGCAGGGAGGCGGGGACCCTAGGCGCCCAGTACTTC | CASREAGTLGAQYF
TRBD1 | TRBJ1-1 | . | TRBV28 | TGTGCCAGCAGTTGGACAGGGGATTTTGTGAACACTGAAGCTTTCTTT | CASSWTGDFVNTEAFF
. | TRBJ2-5 | many | TRBV20-1 | TGCAGTGCCCCCTCCCAAGAGACCCAGTACTTC | CSAPSQETQYF
. | TRBJ2-3 | . | TRBV28 | TGTGCCAGCAGCACGGCCAGGCCAGATACGCAGTATTTT | CASSTARPDTQYF
TRBD2 | TRBJ2-1 | . | TRBV9 | TGTGCCAGCAGCGCCGGGACTAGCGGGGGGCCGTACAATGAGCAGTTCTTC | CASSAGTSGGPYNEQFF
. | TRBJ2-7 | many | TRBV28 | TGCGCCAGCAGCTCTACTGGTTCCTACGAGCAGTACTTC | CASSSTGSYEQYF
. | TRBJ2-5 | few | TRBV5-1 | TGCGCCAGCAGCTTGTATCTAGCGAAGGCCCAAGAGACCCAGTACTTC | CASSLYLAKAQETQYF
TRBD1 | TRBJ2-5 | few | TRBV29-1 | TGCAGCGTTGCCAAGAAGGGGGACAGGGTTGAGACCCAGTACTTC | CSVAKKGDRVETQYF
. | TRBJ2-7 | few | TRBV6-5 | TGTGCCAGCAGTTATTTGTTCAGGGATCTCCACGAGCAGTACTTC | CASSYLFRDLHEQYF
TRBD1 | TRBJ1-1 | . | TRBV7-3 | TGTGCCAGCAGCTTAACGGGACAGGGGAGCACTGAAGCTTTCTTT | CASSLTGQGSTEAFF
TRBD1 | TRBJ2-5 | few | TRBV5-1 | TGCGCCAGCAGCTTGGAGGCCGGGACAGGGATGGAGACCCAGTACTTC | CASSLEAGTGMETQYF
. | TRBJ1-1 | few | TRBV12-3/TRBV12-4 | TGTGCCATCCTAAGGGGGGTGGTGAATGAAGCTTTCTTT | CAILRGVVNEAFF
TRBD1 | TRBJ1-6 | few | TRBV7-2 | TGTGCCAGCAGCGCTCGGACAGGGGGGAATTCACCCCTCCACTTT | CASSARTGGNSPLHF
TRBD2 | TRBJ2-3 | . | TRBV12-3/TRBV12-4 | TGTGCCAGCACCCCCAGCGGGGGGCCAGATGCGCAGTATTTT | CASTPSGGPDAQYF
TRBD1 | TRBJ1-2 | . | TRBV5-5 | TGTGCCAGCAGCCTCCAAACAGGGGCGCTGTATGGCTACACCTTC | CASSLQTGALYGYTF
TRBD1 | TRBJ2-1 | few | TRBV5-1 | TGCGCCAGCAGCTTGGCGATAGGGACAGGGGACTATGAGCAGTTCTTC | CASSLAIGTGDYEQFF
. | TRBJ2-2 | . | TRBV24-1 | TGTGCCACCAGTGATCGGGGGGACAGGACGGCCGGGGAGCTGTTTTTT | CATSDRGDRTAGELFF
. | TRBJ2-5 | . | TRBV27 | TGTGCCGGCAGTTTATACGAGACGGCCCAAGAGACCCAGTACTTC | CAGSLYETAQETQYF
. | TRBJ2-5 | . | TRBV29-1 | TGCAGCTTGAGGGGGGGCGGAGAGACCCAGTACTTC | CSLRGGGETQYF
. | TRBJ2-7 | few | TRBV6-5 | TGTGCCAGCAGTCGTAGGGGGGGGGCATCCCCAAACGAGCAGTACTTC | CASSRRGGASPNEQYF
. | TRBJ1-5 | few | TRBV29-1 | TGCAGCGTGAGCTTGGGGGGAAATCAGCCCCAGCATTTT | CSVSLGGNQPQHF
. | TRBJ1-1 | few | TRBV19 | TGTGCTGTAACGGCGGGGACACCGAACACTGAAGCTTTCTTT | CAVTAGTPNTEAFF
. | TRBJ1-1 | . | TRBV7-2 | TGTGCCAGCAGCTTATTCGCAGGGGAAAACACTGAAGCTTTCTTT | CASSLFAGENTEAFF
TRBD1 | TRBJ1-1 | . | TRBV6-2/TRBV6-3 | TGTGCCAGCCACGACAGGGGTCGGACTGAAGCTTTCTTT | CASHDRGRTEAFF
TRBD2 | TRBJ2-1 | few | TRBV20-1 | TGCAGTGCTAGCCTAGCGGGGGGGCCGCAGTCCCATGAGCAGTTCTTC | CSASLAGGPQSHEQFF
. | TRBJ2-7 | . | TRBV2 | TGTGCCAGTCAATATGACGAGCAGTACTTC | CASQYDEQYF
. | TRBJ1-2 | . | TRBV11-2 | TGTGCCATCAGCTTAACGGCACATCGAGGCTACACCTTC | CAISLTAHRGYTF
TRBD1 | TRBJ2-7 | few | TRBV28 | TGTGCCAGCACTCAACCGGGACAGAGTAACTACGAGCAGTACTTC | CASTQPGQSNYEQYF
TRBD1 | TRBJ1-2 | . | TRBV7-2 | TGTGCCAGCAGCCAAGCCGGGACAGGGGACGGCTACACCTTC | CASSQAGTGDGYTF
. | TRBJ2-1 | few | TRBV7-2 | TGTGCCAGCAGCAACCTCGGGCACAAGGACAATGAGCAGTTCTTC | CASSNLGHKDNEQFF
. | TRBJ2-5 | . | TRBV5-6 | TGTGCCAGCATCCTCTACCCCCAAGAGACCCAGTACTTC | CASILYPQETQYF
TRBD2 | TRBJ2-1 | . | TRBV6-2/TRBV6-3 | TGTGCCAGCAGTTCCGGGACTAGCGGGTCCCTCTTCGACAATGAGCAGTTCTTC | CASSSGTSGSLFDNEQFF
. | TRBJ2-3 | . | TRBV5-1 | TGCGCCAGCAGCAGCGGGGACAGACGCACAGATACGCAGTATTTT | CASSSGDRRTDTQYF
TRBD2 | TRBJ2-7 | few | TRBV2 | TGTGCCAGCAGTCCTCGCTGGACTAGCGGGACCTACGAGCAGTACTTC | CASSPRWTSGTYEQYF
. | TRBJ2-2 | . | TRBV5-1 | TGCGCCAGCAGCGCTGGCAGCAACACCGGGGAGCTGTTTTTT | CASSAGSNTGELFF
TRBD1 | TRBJ2-7 | . | TRBV28 | TGTGCCAGCAGTCGGAGGACAGGGACCTACGAGCAGTACTTC | CASSRRTGTYEQYF
TRBD1 | TRBJ2-4 | . | TRBV2 | TGTGCCAGCAGTTTAACCAGGACAGGGACGGACATTCAGTACTTC | CASSLTRTGTDIQYF
. | TRBJ2-5 | once | TRBV7-2 | TGTGCCAGCAGCCCTAATAGTCCACCGGAGACCCAGTACTTC | CASSPNSPPETQYF
. | TRBJ1-2 | . | TRBV12-5 | TGTGCTAGTGCCCCAAGGGTAGGGTCGGGGTATGGCTACACCTTC | CASAPRVGSGYGYTF